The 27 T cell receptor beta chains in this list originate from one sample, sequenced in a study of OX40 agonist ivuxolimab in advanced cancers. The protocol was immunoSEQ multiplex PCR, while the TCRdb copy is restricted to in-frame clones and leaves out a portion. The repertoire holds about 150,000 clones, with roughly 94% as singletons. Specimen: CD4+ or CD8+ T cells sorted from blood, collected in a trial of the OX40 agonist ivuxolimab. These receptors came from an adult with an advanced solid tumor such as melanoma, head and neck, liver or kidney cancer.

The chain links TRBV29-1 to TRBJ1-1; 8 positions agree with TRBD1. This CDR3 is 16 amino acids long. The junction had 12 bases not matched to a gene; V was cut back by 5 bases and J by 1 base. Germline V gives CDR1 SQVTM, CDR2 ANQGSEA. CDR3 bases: TGCAGCGTTTTCAGGGGGCGCGGGGTAAGGAACACTGAAGCTTTCTTT. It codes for CSVFRGRGVRNTEAFF.

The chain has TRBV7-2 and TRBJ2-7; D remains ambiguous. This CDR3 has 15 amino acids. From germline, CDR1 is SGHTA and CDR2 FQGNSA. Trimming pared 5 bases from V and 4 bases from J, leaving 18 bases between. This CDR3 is CASSPQPLTSYEQYF. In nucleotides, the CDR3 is TGTGCCAGCAGCCCGCAACCTTTGACTTCTTACGAGCAGTACTTC.

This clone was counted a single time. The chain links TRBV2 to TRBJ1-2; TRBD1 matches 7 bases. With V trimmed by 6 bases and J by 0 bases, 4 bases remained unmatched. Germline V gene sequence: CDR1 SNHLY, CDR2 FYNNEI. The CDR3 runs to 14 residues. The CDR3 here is CASRGTDSNYGYTF. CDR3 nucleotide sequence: TGTGCCAGCAGGGGGACAGACTCTAACTATGGCTACACCTTC.

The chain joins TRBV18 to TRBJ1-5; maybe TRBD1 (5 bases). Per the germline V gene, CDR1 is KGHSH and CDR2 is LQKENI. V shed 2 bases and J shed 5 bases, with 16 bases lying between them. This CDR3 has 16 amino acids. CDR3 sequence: CASSPGAPQGDQPQHF. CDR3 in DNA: TGTGCCAGCTCACCAGGGGCCCCCCAAGGGGATCAGCCCCAGCATTTT.

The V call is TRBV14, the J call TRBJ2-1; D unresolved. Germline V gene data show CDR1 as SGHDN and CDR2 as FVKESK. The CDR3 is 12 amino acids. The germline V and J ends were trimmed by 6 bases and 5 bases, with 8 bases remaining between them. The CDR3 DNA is TGTGCCAGCAGAGGGCCCAACAATGAGCAGTTCTTC. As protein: CASRGPNNEQFF.

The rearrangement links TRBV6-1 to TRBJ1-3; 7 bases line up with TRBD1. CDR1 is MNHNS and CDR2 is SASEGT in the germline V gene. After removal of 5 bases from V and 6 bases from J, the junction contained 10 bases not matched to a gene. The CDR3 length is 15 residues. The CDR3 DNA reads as TGTGCCAGCAGTACGACAAGAACAGGGGCAAACACCATATATTTT. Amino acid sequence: CASSTTRTGANTIYF.

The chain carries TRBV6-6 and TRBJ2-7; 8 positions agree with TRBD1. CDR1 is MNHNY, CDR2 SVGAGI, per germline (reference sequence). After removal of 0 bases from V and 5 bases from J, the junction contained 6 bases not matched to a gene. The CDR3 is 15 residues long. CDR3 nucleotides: TGTGCCAGCAGTTACTCCCGGACAGGGAGGAACGAGCAGTACTTC. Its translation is CASSYSRTGRNEQYF.

The CDR3 reads CASSPRDQETQYF. CDR3 DNA sequence: TGTGCCAGCTCACCCAGGGACCAAGAGACCCAGTACTTC. The chain links TRBV18 to TRBJ2-5, with D perhaps matching TRBD1 (5 bases). CDR1 is KGHSH and CDR2 is LQKENI in the germline V gene. This CDR3 contains 13 residues. V lost 3 bases and J lost 0, with 5 bases in between. Drawing the rest from reference TRBV18 and TRBJ2-5, the complete variable domain is NAGVMQNPRHLVRRRGQEARLRCSPMKGHSHVYWYRQLPEEGLKFMVYLQKENIIDESGMPKERFSAEFPKEGPSILRIQQVVRGDSAAYFCASSPRDQETQYFGPGTRLLVL.

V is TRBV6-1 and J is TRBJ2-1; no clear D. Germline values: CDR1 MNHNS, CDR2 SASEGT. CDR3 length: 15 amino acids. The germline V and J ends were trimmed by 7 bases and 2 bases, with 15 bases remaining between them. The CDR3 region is CASNLLGVTYNEQFF. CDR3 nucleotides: TGTGCCAGCAATCTCCTCGGTGTCACCTACAATGAGCAGTTCTTC.

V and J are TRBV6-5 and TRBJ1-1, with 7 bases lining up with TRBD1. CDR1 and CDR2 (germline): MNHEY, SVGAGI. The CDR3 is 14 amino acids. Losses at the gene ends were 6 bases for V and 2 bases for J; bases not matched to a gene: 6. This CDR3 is CASRWGQTNTEAFF. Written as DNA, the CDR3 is TGTGCCAGCAGATGGGGACAGACTAACACTGAAGCTTTCTTT.

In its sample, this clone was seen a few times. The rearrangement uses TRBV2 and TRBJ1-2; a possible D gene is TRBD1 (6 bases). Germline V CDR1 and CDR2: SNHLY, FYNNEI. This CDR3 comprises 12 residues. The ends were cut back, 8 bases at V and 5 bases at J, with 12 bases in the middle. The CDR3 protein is CASGGGTYGYTF. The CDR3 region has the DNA TGTGCCAGCGGCGGGGGCACATATGGCTACACCTTC.

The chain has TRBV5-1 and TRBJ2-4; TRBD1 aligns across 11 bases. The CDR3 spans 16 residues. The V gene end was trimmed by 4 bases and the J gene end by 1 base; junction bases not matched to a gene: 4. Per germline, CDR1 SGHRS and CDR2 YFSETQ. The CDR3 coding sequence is TGCGCCAGCAGCGGACAGGGGGCGCGGGCCAAAAACATTCAGTACTTC. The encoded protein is CASSGQGARAKNIQYF.

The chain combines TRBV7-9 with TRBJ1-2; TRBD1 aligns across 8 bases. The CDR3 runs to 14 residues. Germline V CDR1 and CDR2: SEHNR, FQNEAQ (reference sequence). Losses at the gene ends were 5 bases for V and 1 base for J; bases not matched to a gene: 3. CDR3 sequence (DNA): TGTGCCAGCAGCGTAGGACAGGGTAACTATGGCTACACCTTC. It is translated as CASSVGQGNYGYTF.

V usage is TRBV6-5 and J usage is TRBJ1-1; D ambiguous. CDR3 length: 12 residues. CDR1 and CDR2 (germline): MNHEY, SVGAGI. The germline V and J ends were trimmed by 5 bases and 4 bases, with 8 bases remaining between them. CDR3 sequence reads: CASSEGATEAFF. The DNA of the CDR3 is TGTGCCAGCAGTGAAGGAGCCACTGAAGCTTTCTTT.

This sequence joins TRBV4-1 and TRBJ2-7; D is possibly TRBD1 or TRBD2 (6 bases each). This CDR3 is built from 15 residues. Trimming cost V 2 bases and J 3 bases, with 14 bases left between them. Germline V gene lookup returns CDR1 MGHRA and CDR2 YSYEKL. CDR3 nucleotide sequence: TGCGCCAGCAGCCAACCAACTAAGGGGGGCTACGAGCAGTACTTC. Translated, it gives CASSQPTKGGYEQYF.

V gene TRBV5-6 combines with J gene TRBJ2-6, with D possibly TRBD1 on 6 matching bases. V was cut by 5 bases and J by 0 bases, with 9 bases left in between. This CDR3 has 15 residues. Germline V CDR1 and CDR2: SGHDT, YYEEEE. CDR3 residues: CASRWTDSGANVLTF. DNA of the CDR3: TGTGCCAGCAGGTGGACAGACTCTGGGGCCAACGTCCTGACTTTC.

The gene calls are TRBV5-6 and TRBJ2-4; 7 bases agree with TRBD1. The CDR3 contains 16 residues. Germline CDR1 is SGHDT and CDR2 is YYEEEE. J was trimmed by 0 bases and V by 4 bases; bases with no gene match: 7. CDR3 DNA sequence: TGTGCCAGCAGCCTGGGACAGCGATTAGCCAAAAACATTCAGTACTTC. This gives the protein CASSLGQRLAKNIQYF.

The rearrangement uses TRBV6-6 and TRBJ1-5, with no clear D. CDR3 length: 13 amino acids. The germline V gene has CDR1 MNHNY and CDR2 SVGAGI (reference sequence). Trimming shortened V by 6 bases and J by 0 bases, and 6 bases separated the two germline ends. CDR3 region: CASRLDSNQPQHF. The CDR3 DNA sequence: TGTGCCAGCAGGCTAGATAGCAATCAGCCCCAGCATTTT.

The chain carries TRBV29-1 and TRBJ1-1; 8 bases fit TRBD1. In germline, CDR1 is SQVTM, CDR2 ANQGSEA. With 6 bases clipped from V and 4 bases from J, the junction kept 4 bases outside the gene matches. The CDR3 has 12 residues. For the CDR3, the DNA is TGCAGCGTGACAGGGGCCCTCACTGAAGCTTTCTTT. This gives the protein CSVTGALTEAFF.

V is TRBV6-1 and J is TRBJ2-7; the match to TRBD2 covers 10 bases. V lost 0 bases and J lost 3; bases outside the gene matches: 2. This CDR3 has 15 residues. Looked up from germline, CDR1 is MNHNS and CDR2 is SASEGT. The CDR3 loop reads CASSEATSGFYEQYF. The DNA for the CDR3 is TGTGCCAGCAGTGAAGCGACTAGCGGGTTCTACGAGCAGTACTTC.

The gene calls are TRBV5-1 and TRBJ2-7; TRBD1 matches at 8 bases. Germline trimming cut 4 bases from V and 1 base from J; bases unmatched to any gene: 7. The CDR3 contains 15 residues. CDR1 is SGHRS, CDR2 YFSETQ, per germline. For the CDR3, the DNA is TGCGCCAGCAGCCCAGGGAACAGGGGGTCCTACGAGCAGTACTTC. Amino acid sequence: CASSPGNRGSYEQYF.

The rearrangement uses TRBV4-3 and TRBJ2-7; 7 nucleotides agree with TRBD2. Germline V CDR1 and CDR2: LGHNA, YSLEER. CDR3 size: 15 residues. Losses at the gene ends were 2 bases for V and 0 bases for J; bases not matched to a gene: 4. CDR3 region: CASSQIRGDSYEQYF. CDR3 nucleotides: TGCGCCAGCAGCCAAATCCGGGGGGACTCCTACGAGCAGTACTTC.

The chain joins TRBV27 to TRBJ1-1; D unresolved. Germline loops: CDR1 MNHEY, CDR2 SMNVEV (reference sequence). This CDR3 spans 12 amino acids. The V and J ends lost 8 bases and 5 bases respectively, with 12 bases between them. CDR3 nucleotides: TGTGCCAGCTCGCTGATAGGGACTGAAGCTTTCTTT. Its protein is CASSLIGTEAFF.

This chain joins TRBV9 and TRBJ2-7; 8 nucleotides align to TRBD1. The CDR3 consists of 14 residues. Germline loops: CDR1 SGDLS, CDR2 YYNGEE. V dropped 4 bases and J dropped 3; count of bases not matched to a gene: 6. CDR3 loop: CASSPRRGHYEQYF. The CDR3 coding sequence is TGTGCCAGCAGCCCTCGCAGGGGGCACTACGAGCAGTACTTC.

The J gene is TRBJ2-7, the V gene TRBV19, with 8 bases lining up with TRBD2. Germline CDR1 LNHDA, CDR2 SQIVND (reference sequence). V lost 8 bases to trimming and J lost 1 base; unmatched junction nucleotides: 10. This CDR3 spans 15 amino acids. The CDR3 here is CASSQLGGRSYEQYF. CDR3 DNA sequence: TGTGCCAGTTCCCAATTAGGCGGGAGGTCCTACGAGCAGTACTTC. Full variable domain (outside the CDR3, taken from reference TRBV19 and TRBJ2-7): DGGITQSPKYLFRKEGQNVTLSCEQNLNHDAMYWYRQDPGQGLRLIYYSQIVNDFQKGDIAEGYSVSREKKESFPLTVTSAQKNPTAFYLCASSQLGGRSYEQYFGPGTRLTVT.

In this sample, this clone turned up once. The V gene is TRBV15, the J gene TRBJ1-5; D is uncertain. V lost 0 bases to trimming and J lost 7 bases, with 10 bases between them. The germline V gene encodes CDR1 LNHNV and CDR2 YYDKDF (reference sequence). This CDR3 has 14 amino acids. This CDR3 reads CATSRDGGRQPQHF. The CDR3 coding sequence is TGTGCCACCAGCAGAGATGGCGGCCGGCAGCCCCAGCATTTT. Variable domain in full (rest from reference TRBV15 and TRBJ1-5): DAMVIQNPRYQVTQFGKPVTLSCSQTLNHNVMYWYQQKSSQAPKLLFHYYDKDFNNEADTPDNFQSRRPNTSFCFLDIRSPGLGDTAMYLCATSRDGGRQPQHFGDGTRLSIL.

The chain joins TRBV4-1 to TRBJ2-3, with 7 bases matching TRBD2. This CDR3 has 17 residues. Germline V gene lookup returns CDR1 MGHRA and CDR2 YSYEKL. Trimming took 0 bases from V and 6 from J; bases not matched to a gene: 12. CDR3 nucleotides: TGCGCCAGCAGCCAAGAGTATGGGGGGGGTGGGATGGATACGCAGTATTTT. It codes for CASSQEYGGGGMDTQYF.